This T cell receptor beta chain was retrieved from a study of blood T cell dynamics during melanoma immunotherapy. Noted time point: week 3, after first cycle of checkpoint inhibitor. No patient had earlier systemic cancer treatment, concurrent immunosuppressants, or another active cancer. TCRdb's table, derived via immunoSEQ multiplex PCR, lists solely in-frame clones and lacks some. This sample has around 4,800 clones, with about 90% found just once. Trimming took 2 bases from V and 3 from J, leaving 11 bases between them. There are 14 residues in the CDR3. Germline CDR1 and CDR2: MNHNY and SVGAGI (reference sequence).

Here the sequenced sample was blood, taken from a patient treated with checkpoint blockade. This TCR was sampled from a human donor with melanoma. V usage is TRBV6-6 and J usage is TRBJ2-7; D gene uncertain. The CDR3 DNA sequence: TGTGCCAGCAGTTACAGGGAACGCAACTACGAGCAGTACTTC. Protein product: CASSYRERNYEQYF.